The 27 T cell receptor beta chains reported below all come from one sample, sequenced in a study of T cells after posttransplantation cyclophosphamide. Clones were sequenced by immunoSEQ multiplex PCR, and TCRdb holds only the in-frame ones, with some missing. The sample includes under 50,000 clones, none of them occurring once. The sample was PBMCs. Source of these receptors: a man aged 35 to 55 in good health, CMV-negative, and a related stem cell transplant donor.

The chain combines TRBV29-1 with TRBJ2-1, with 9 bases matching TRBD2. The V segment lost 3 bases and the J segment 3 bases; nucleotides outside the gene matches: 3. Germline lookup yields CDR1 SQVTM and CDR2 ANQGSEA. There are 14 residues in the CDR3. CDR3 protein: CSVERGGNYNEQFF. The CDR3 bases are TGCAGCGTTGAGCGGGGGGGAAACTACAATGAGCAGTTCTTC.

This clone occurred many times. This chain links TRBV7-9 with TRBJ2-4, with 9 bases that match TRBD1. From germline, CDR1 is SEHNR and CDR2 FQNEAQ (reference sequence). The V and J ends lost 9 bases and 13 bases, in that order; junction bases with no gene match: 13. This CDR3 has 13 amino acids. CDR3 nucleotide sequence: TGTGCCAGTTATGGGGGACAGGGTATCGGGCAGTACTTC. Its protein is CASYGGQGIGQYF.

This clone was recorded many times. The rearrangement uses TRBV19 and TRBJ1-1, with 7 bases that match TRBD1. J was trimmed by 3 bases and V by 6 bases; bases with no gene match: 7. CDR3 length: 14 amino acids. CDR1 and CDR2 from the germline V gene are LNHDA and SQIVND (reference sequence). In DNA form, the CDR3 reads TGTGCCAGTAGGAGAGGGGGCGAAGACACTGAAGCTTTCTTT. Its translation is CASRRGGEDTEAFF.

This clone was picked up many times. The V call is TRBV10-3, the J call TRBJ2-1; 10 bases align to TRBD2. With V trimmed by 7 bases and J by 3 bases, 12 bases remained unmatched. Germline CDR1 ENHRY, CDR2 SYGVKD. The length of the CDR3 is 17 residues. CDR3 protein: CAITNNGGLASYNEQFF. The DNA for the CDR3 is TGTGCCATCACCAACAATGGGGGACTAGCGAGCTACAATGAGCAGTTCTTC.

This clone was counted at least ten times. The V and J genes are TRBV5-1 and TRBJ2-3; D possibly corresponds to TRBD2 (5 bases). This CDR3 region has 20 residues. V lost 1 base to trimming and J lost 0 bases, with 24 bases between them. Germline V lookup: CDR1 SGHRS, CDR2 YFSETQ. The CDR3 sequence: CASSLTSGQTAALSTDTQYF. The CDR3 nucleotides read TGCGCCAGCAGCTTGACTTCGGGCCAAACAGCGGCCTTAAGCACAGATACGCAGTATTTT.

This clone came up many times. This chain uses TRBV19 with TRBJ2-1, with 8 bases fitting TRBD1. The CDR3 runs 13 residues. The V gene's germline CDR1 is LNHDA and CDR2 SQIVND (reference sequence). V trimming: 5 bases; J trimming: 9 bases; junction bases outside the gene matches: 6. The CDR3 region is CASSSTGGVEQFF. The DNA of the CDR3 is TGTGCCAGTAGTTCCACAGGGGGTGTTGAGCAGTTCTTC.

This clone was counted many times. The CDR3 nucleotides read TGTGCCAGCTCACCATGGGGACAGGAAGCTTCTAACTATGGCTACACCTTC. Translation gives CASSPWGQEASNYGYTF. The chain uses TRBV18 and TRBJ1-2; 8 bases agree with TRBD1. Looked up from germline, CDR1 is KGHSH and CDR2 is LQKENI. Trimming at V came to 2 bases and at J to 0 bases, leaving 8 bases not matched to a gene. CDR3 length equals 17 residues.

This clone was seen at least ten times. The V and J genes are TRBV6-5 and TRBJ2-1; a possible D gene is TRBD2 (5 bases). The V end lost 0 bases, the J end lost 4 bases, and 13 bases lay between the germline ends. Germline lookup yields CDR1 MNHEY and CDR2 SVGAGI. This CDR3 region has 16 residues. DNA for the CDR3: TGTGCCAGCAGTTACTCGAGCGGCGCTCCGTACAATGAGCAGTTCTTC. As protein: CASSYSSGAPYNEQFF.

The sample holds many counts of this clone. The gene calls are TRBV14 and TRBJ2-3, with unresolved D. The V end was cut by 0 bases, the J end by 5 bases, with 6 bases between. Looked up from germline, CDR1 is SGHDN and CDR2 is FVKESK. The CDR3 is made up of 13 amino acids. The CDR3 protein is CASSQDRKDTQYF. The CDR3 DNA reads TGTGCCAGCAGCCAAGATAGAAAAGATACGCAGTATTTT. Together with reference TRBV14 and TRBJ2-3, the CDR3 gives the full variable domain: EAGVTQFPSHSVIEKGQTVTLRCDPISGHDNLYWYRRVMGKEIKFLLHFVKESKQDESGMPNNRFLAERTGGTYSTLKVQPAELEDSGVYFCASSQDRKDTQYFGPGTRLTVL.

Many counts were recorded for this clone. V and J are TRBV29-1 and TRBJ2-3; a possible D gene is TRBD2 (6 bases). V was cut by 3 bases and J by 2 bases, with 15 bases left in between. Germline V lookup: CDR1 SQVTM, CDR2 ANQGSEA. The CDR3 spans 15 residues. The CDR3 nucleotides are TGCAGCGTTGAGGGCGGGGCGGGACCCACAGATACGCAGTATTTT. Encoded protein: CSVEGGAGPTDTQYF.

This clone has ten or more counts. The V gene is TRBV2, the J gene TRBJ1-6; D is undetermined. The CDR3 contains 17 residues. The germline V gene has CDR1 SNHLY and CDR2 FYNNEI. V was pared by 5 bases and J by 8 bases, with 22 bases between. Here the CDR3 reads CASSPEPNFGRDSPLHF. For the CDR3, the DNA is TGTGCCAGCAGTCCCGAGCCAAACTTCGGGCGGGATTCACCCCTCCACTTT.

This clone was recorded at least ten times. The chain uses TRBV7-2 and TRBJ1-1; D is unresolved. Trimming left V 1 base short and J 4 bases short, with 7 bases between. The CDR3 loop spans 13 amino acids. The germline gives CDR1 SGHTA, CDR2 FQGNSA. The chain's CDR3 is CASSLESSTEAFF. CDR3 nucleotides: TGTGCCAGCAGCTTAGAGTCGAGCACTGAAGCTTTCTTT.

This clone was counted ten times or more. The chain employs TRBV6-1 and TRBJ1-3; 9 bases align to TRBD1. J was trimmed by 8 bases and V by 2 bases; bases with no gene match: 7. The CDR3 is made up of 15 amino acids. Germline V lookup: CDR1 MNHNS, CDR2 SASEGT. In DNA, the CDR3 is TGTGCCAGCAGTGAAAATCCGGGACAGGGACACACCATATATTTT. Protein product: CASSENPGQGHTIYF.

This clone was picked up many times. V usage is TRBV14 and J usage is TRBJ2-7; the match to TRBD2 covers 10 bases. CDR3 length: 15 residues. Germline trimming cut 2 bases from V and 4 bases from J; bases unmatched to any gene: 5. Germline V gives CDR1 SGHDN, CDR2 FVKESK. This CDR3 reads CASSQRASGSYEQYF. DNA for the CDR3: TGTGCCAGCAGCCAAAGGGCTAGCGGGAGTTACGAGCAGTACTTC. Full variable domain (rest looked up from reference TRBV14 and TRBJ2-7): EAGVTQFPSHSVIEKGQTVTLRCDPISGHDNLYWYRRVMGKEIKFLLHFVKESKQDESGMPNNRFLAERTGGTYSTLKVQPAELEDSGVYFCASSQRASGSYEQYFGPGTRLTVT.

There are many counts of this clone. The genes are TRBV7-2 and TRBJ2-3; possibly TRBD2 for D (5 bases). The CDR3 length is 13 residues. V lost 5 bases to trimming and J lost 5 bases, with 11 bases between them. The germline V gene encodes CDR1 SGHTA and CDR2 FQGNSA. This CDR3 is CASSDYEGDTQYF. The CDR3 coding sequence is TGTGCCAGCAGCGATTACGAGGGAGATACGCAGTATTTT.

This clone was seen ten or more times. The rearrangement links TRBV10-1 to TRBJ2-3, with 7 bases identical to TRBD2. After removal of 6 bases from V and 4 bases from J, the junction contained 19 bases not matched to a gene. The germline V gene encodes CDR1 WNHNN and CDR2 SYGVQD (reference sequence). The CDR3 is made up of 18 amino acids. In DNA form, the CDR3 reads TGCGCCAGCAGCATTCCATCGCGGGAGTTGAAGAGGGCAGATACGCAGTATTTT. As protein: CASSIPSRELKRADTQYF.

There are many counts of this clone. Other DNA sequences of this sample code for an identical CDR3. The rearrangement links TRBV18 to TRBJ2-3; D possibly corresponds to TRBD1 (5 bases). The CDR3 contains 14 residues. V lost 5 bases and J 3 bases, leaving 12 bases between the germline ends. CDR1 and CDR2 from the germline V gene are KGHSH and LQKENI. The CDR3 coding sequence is TGTGCCAGCTCAGCAGACAGCGTAACAGATACGCAGTATTTT. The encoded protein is CASSADSVTDTQYF.

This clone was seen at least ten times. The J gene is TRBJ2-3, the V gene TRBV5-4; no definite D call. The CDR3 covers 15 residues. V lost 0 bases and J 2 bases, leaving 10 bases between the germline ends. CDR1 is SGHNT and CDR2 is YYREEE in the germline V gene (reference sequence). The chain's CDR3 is CASSLEVTYTDTQYF. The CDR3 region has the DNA TGTGCCAGCAGCTTGGAGGTGACATACACAGATACGCAGTATTTT.

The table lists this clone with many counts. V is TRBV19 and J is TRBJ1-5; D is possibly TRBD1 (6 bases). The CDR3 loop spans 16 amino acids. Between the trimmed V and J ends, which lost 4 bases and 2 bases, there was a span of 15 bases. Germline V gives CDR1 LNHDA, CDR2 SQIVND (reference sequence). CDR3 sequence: CASSTYRARGNQPQHF. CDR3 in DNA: TGTGCCAGTAGTACCTACAGGGCCCGGGGCAATCAGCCCCAGCATTTT.

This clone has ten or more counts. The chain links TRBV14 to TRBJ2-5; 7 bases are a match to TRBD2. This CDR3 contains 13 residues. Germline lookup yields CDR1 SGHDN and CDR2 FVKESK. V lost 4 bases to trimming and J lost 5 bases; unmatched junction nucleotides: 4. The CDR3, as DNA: TGTGCCAGCAGCCGCGGGAGTTGGGAGACCCAGTACTTC. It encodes CASSRGSWETQYF.

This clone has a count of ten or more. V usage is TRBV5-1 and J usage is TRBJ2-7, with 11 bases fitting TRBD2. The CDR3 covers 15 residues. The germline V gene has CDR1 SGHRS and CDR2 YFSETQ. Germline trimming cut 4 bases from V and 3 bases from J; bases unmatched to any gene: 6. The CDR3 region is CASSPGTSGLYEQYF. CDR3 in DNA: TGCGCCAGCAGCCCTGGGACTAGCGGCCTCTACGAGCAGTACTTC.

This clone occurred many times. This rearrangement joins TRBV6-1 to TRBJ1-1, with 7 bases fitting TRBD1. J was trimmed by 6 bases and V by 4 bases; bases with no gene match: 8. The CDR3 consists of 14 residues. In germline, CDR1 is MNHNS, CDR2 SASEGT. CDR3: CASSGRRQGAEAFF. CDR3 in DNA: TGTGCCAGCAGTGGGCGAAGGCAGGGGGCTGAAGCTTTCTTT.

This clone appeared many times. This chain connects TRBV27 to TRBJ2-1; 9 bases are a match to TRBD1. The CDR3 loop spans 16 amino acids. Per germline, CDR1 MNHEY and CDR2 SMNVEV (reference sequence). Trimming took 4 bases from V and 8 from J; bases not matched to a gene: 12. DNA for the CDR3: TGTGCCAGCAGTTCTCTTCCGGGACAGGGCGTGGATGAGCAGTTCTTC. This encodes CASSSLPGQGVDEQFF.

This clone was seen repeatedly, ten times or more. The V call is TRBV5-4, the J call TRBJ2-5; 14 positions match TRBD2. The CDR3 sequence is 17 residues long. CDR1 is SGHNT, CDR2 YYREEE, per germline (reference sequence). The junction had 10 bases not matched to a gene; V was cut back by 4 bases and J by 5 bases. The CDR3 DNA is TGTGCCAGCAGCCCAGGGACTAGCGGGAGCGTGAGGGAGACCCAGTACTTC. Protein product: CASSPGTSGSVRETQYF. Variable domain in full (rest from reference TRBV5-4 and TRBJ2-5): ETGVTQSPTHLIKTRGQQVTLRCSSQSGHNTVSWYQQALGQGPQFIFQYYREEENGRGNFPPRFSGLQFPNYSSELNVNALELDDSALYLCASSPGTSGSVRETQYFGPGTRLLVL.

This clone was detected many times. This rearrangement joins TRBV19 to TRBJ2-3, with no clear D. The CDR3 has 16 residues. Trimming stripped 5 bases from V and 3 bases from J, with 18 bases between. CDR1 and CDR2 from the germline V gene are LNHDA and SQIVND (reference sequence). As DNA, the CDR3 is TGTGCCAGTAGTGCCCAGACACCGTCCCCTACAGATACGCAGTATTTT. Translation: CASSAQTPSPTDTQYF. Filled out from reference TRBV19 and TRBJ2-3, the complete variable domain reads DGGITQSPKYLFRKEGQNVTLSCEQNLNHDAMYWYRQDPGQGLRLIYYSQIVNDFQKGDIAEGYSVSREKKESFPLTVTSAQKNPTAFYLCASSAQTPSPTDTQYFGPGTRLTVL.

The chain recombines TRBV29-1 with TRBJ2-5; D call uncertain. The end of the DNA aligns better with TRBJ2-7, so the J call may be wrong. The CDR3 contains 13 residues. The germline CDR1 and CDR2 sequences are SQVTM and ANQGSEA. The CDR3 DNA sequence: TGCAGCGTTGATGGTGGCGGAGACTACGAGCAGTACTTC. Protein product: CSVDGGGDYEQYF.

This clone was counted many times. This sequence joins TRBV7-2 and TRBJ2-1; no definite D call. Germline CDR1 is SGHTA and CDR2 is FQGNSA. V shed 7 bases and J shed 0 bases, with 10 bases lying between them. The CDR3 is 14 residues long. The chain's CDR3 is CASTQAGSYNEQFF. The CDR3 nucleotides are TGTGCCAGCACCCAGGCTGGCTCCTACAATGAGCAGTTCTTC.